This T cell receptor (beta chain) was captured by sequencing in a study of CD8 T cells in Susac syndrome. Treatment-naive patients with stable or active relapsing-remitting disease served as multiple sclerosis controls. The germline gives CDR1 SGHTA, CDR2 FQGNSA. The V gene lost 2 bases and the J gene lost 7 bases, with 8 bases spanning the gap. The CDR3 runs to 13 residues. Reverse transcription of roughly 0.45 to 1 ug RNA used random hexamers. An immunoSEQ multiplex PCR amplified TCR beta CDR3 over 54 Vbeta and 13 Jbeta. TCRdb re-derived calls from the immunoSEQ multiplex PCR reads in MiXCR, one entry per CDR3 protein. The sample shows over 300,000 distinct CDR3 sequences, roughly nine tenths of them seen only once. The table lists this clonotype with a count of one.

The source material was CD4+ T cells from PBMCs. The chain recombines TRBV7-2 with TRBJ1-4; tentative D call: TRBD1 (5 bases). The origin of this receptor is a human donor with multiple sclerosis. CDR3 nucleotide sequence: TGTGCCAGCAGCTTAAGGGGCAGTGAAAAACTGTTTTTT. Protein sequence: CASSLRGSEKLFF.